This passage covers 22 T cell receptor beta chains from one sample sequenced in a study of cytomegalovirus exposure and HLA in healthy donors. Primers: 60 Vbeta forward and 13 Jbeta reverse. TCRdb's copy holds only in-frame clones and misses some; the assay was immunoSEQ multiplex PCR. Counted here are about 150,000 clones, approximately 80% occurring once; the ten biggest clones make up about 7.1%. Sequenced: PBMCs. Source of these receptors: a woman aged 45-60 years in good health and CMV-seropositive.

V is TRBV18 and J is TRBJ2-6; TRBD2 might be the D (5 bases). CDR1 and CDR2 from the germline V gene are KGHSH and LQKENI. This CDR3 has 15 amino acids. V was trimmed by 3 bases and J by 4 bases, leaving 10 bases between them. The CDR3, as DNA: TGTGCCAGCTCACCCCGGGGATCAGGGGCCAACGTCCTGACTTTC. Its translation is CASSPRGSGANVLTF.

The chain combines TRBV9 with TRBJ2-5; TRBD1 matches 8 bases. The CDR3 loop spans 14 amino acids. The V segment lost 3 bases and the J segment 3 bases; nucleotides outside the gene matches: 4. The germline V gene encodes CDR1 SGDLS and CDR2 YYNGEE. In DNA, the CDR3 is TGTGCCAGCAGCGCAGGGGGCATCAAAGAGACCCAGTACTTC. Amino acid sequence: CASSAGGIKETQYF.

The V call is TRBV5-5, the J call TRBJ2-7; no firm D call. V lost 0 bases and J lost 3, with 7 bases in between. Germline V lookup: CDR1 SGHKS, CDR2 YYEKEE (reference sequence). This CDR3 is 13 amino acids long. CDR3 in amino acids: CASSLGGDYEQYF. As DNA, the CDR3 is TGTGCCAGCAGCTTGGGCGGCGACTACGAGCAGTACTTC.

The rearrangement joins TRBV9 to TRBJ1-2; D is unresolved. The ends were cut back, 3 bases at V and 2 bases at J, with 5 bases in the middle. The CDR3 has 12 amino acids. The germline CDR1 and CDR2 sequences are SGDLS and YYNGEE. The CDR3 protein is CASSDLNYGYTF. CDR3 nucleotides: TGTGCCAGCAGCGATTTAAACTATGGCTACACCTTC.

A few counts support this clone. The chain carries TRBV7-9 and TRBJ1-4; perhaps TRBD1 as D (6 bases). From germline, CDR1 is SEHNR and CDR2 FQNEAQ (reference sequence). The V gene lost 1 base and the J gene lost 8 bases, with 23 bases spanning the gap. This CDR3 contains 18 residues. CDR3 residues: CASSLVMGGVRGREKLFF. CDR3 in DNA: TGTGCCAGCAGCTTAGTAATGGGCGGCGTCAGGGGAAGAGAAAAACTGTTTTTT. Supplemented by reference TRBV7-9 and TRBJ1-4, the full variable domain reads DTGVSQNPRHKITKRGQNVTFRCDPISEHNRLYWYRQTLGQGPEFLTYFQNEAQLEKSRLLSDRFSAERPKGSFSTLEIQRTEQGDSAMYLCASSLVMGGVRGREKLFFGSGTQLSVL.

The chain has TRBV2 and TRBJ1-5, with D perhaps TRBD1 (6 bases). In germline, CDR1 is SNHLY, CDR2 FYNNEI. There are 14 residues in the CDR3. Between the trimmed V and J ends, which lost 6 bases and 2 bases, there was a span of 11 bases. CDR3 nucleotides: TGTGCCAGCAGCCGAGGGGGGGGCAATCAGCCCCAGCATTTT. Residues: CASSRGGGNQPQHF.

This chain links TRBV6-1 with TRBJ1-1; 7 bases map to TRBD1. CDR1 and CDR2 (germline): MNHNS, SASEGT. The CDR3 totals 15 residues. V dropped 3 bases and J dropped 1; count of bases not matched to a gene: 5. DNA for the CDR3: TGTGCCAGCAGTGACGCGACAGGGCAGAACACTGAAGCTTTCTTT. It codes for CASSDATGQNTEAFF.

The rearrangement joins TRBV2 to TRBJ1-6, with D perhaps matching TRBD1 (6 bases). The CDR3 is 13 residues long. The V and J ends lost 8 bases and 5 bases respectively, with 10 bases between them. Germline V gene data show CDR1 as SNHLY and CDR2 as FYNNEI. The CDR3 region is CASRTENNSPLHF. DNA of the CDR3: TGTGCCAGCCGGACAGAGAATAATTCACCCCTCCACTTT.

The J gene is TRBJ2-2, the V gene TRBV9; TRBD2 matches at 7 bases. From germline, CDR1 is SGDLS and CDR2 YYNGEE. The V gene end was trimmed by 0 bases and the J gene end by 2 bases; junction bases not matched to a gene: 7. The CDR3 totals 17 residues. CDR3 bases: TGTGCCAGCAGCGTAGATGGGGGGGGATATAACACCGGGGAGCTGTTTTTT. Translation: CASSVDGGGYNTGELFF.

This chain links TRBV2 with TRBJ2-7, with D possibly TRBD1 on 6 matching bases. Looked up from germline, CDR1 is SNHLY and CDR2 is FYNNEI. V lost 6 bases to trimming and J lost 5 bases, with 11 bases between them. This CDR3 comprises 12 residues. The CDR3 is CASRGDIHEQYF. In DNA, the CDR3 is TGTGCCAGCAGGGGGGACATCCACGAGCAGTACTTC.

The chain recombines TRBV27 with TRBJ1-6, with D perhaps matching TRBD1 (6 bases). The germline gives CDR1 MNHEY, CDR2 SMNVEV (reference sequence). The CDR3 is 15 amino acids. Trimming left V 7 bases short and J 6 bases short, with 16 bases between. CDR3 bases: TGTGCCAGCACCCCCACAGGGTCCATTAATTCACCCCTCCACTTT. Translated, it gives CASTPTGSINSPLHF.

This clone is a singleton in its sample. The rearrangement uses TRBV7-9 and TRBJ2-7; 7 nucleotides align to TRBD1. Germline CDR1 is SEHNR and CDR2 is FQNEAQ (reference sequence). The V segment lost 5 bases and the J segment 6 bases; nucleotides outside the gene matches: 10. This CDR3 is 14 amino acids long. The CDR3 DNA reads TGTGCCAGCAGCCTTACCGACAGGGCAGGCGAGCAGTACTTC. This sequence encodes CASSLTDRAGEQYF. The variable domain in full, with the rest retrieved from reference TRBV7-9 and TRBJ2-7, is DTGVSQNPRHKITKRGQNVTFRCDPISEHNRLYWYRQTLGQGPEFLTYFQNEAQLEKSRLLSDRFSAERPKGSFSTLEIQRTEQGDSAMYLCASSLTDRAGEQYFGPGTRLTVT.

In its sample, this clone was seen a few times. The chain is built from TRBV28 and TRBJ1-6, with TRBD1 as a possible D gene (6 bases). Deletions cut 7 bases from V and 10 bases from J, with 14 bases between. CDR3 length: 13 residues. Germline loops: CDR1 MDHEN, CDR2 SYDVKM. The CDR3 DNA reads TGTGCCAGCATTAACAGGGTGGGATCACCCCTCCACTTT. Encoded protein: CASINRVGSPLHF.

This chain links TRBV6-1 with TRBJ1-5; TRBD1 matches at 7 bases. The trim removed 6 bases at V and 3 bases at J, leaving 8 bases unmatched. Germline CDR1 MNHNS, CDR2 SASEGT. CDR3 length: 15 residues. CDR3 in DNA: TGTGCCAGCAGACCAGGGACAGCTCTCAATCAGCCCCAGCATTTT. Translation: CASRPGTALNQPQHF.

The chain is built from TRBV27 and TRBJ2-7, with D possibly TRBD2 on 6 matching bases. V was clipped by 3 bases and J by 4 bases, with 13 bases between them. The germline CDR1 and CDR2 sequences are MNHEY and SMNVEV (reference sequence). The CDR3 loop spans 14 amino acids. Here the CDR3 DNA reads TGTGCCAGCAGTTTCGGCGGGGAAACATACGAGCAGTACTTC. It codes for CASSFGGETYEQYF.

The J gene is TRBJ2-6, the V gene TRBV4-2, with no clear D. CDR3 length equals 17 residues. Germline CDR1 and CDR2: LGHNA and YNFKEQ. V was trimmed by 2 bases and J by 0 bases, leaving 11 bases between them. The CDR3 is CASSQSRGDSGANVLTF. In nucleotides, the CDR3 is TGTGCCAGCAGCCAAAGCCGCGGTGACTCTGGGGCCAACGTCCTGACTTTC.

V gene TRBV9 combines with J gene TRBJ2-1, with TRBD2 matching over 8 bases. CDR1 is SGDLS and CDR2 is YYNGEE in the germline V gene. V lost 0 bases, J lost 7 bases, and 6 bases stayed unmatched. The CDR3 extends over 15 amino acids. CDR3 in DNA: TGTGCCAGCAGCGTAGATCCCGGGGGGGGGAATGAGCAGTTCTTC. Encoded protein: CASSVDPGGGNEQFF.

J is TRBJ1-2 and V is TRBV6-6; D gene ambiguous. The V end was cut by 7 bases, the J end by 0 bases, with 6 bases between. The CDR3 totals 12 residues. Germline V gene data show CDR1 as MNHNY and CDR2 as SVGAGI (reference sequence). CDR3 sequence: CASNSANYGYTF. DNA for the CDR3: TGTGCCAGCAATTCAGCTAACTATGGCTACACCTTC.

The chain combines TRBV7-2 with TRBJ2-1; D uncertain. Germline V CDR1 and CDR2: SGHTA, FQGNSA. This CDR3 contains 13 residues. The V gene lost 5 bases and the J gene lost 12 bases, with 17 bases spanning the gap. CDR3 nucleotide sequence: TGTGCCAGCAGCCCTATCACCCCAGAGGTGCAGTTCTTC. Encoded protein: CASSPITPEVQFF.

This sequence joins TRBV27 and TRBJ1-2; 10 nucleotides match TRBD1. Germline loops: CDR1 MNHEY, CDR2 SMNVEV (reference sequence). CDR3 length: 15 amino acids. V trimming: 5 bases; J trimming: 4 bases; junction bases outside the gene matches: 7. The CDR3: CASSPGTGVFYGYTF. In DNA form, the CDR3 reads TGTGCCAGCAGTCCGGGGACAGGGGTCTTCTATGGCTACACCTTC.

The rearrangement uses TRBV5-4 and TRBJ1-1; TRBD1 matches at 9 bases. CDR1 and CDR2 (germline): SGHNT, YYREEE (reference sequence). The CDR3 extends over 16 amino acids. The ends lost 4 bases at V and 4 bases at J; junction bases unmatched: 11. CDR3 amino acids: CASSVPPGQGTTEAFF. The CDR3 coding sequence is TGTGCCAGCAGCGTCCCCCCGGGACAGGGTACCACTGAAGCTTTCTTT. Filled out from reference TRBV5-4 and TRBJ1-1, the complete variable domain reads ETGVTQSPTHLIKTRGQQVTLRCSSQSGHNTVSWYQQALGQGPQFIFQYYREEENGRGNFPPRFSGLQFPNYSSELNVNALELDDSALYLCASSVPPGQGTTEAFFGQGTRLTVV.

The chain has TRBV9 and TRBJ1-2; D possibly corresponds to TRBD1 (6 bases). V lost 8 bases to trimming and J lost 6 bases, with 17 bases between them. The CDR3 extends over 13 amino acids. CDR1 and CDR2 from the germline V gene are SGDLS and YYNGEE. The CDR3 bases are TGTGCCAGTTGGGGACTACAGGGCGATGGCTACACCTTC. It encodes CASWGLQGDGYTF.